This record concerns one T cell receptor (beta chain) sequence. These data come from a study of blood T cell repertoires in COVID-19. Sequencing used immunoSEQ multiplex PCR; TCRdb keeps in-frame clones, though not all of them. The profile shows under 150,000 clones, 75% to 80% of them singletons. The V segment lost 4 bases and the J segment 8 bases; nucleotides outside the gene matches: 11. Germline CDR1 and CDR2: LGHDT and YNNKEL (reference sequence). The CDR3 totals 16 residues. This chain joins TRBV3-1 (or the pseudogene TRBV3-2) and TRBJ1-2; 12 positions match TRBD1. The receptor's source is a woman aged 50 to 60 who had recovered from COVID-19. Sequenced: PBMCs or T cells enriched from blood (not recorded which). The CDR3 loop reads CASSPRTGQGANGYTF. The CDR3, as DNA: TGTGCCAGCAGCCCAAGAACGGGACAGGGGGCGAACGGCTACACCTTC.